What follows describes a single T cell receptor (beta chain). Participants' own reports of clinical history determined their cohort assignment. This entry comes from a study of blood T cell repertoires in COVID-19. Study-wide background: The origin of the acute and convalescent COVID-19 samples was the United States, Italy and Spain.

The CDR3 totals 15 residues. CDR1 is SGHNT and CDR2 is YYREEE in the germline V gene (reference sequence). Germline trimming cut 4 bases from V and 2 bases from J; bases unmatched to any gene: 5. Sequenced by immunoSEQ multiplex PCR; TCRdb stores in-frame clones only, minus some. The sample holds a few hundred thousand clones, roughly nine tenths seen once. This clonotype originated in a woman aged 40 to 50 who had been exposed to COVID-19. The specimen was PBMCs or T cells enriched from blood (not recorded which). This chain connects TRBV5-4 to TRBJ2-1; 8 bases agree with TRBD2. CDR3 amino acids: CASSPRGGAYNEQFF. CDR3 nucleotide sequence: TGTGCCAGCAGCCCCCGGGGGGGGGCCTACAATGAGCAGTTCTTC.